A single sample is the source of the 3 T cell receptor beta chains below, sequenced in a study of early T cells in non-severe SARS-CoV-2 infection. TCRdb re-derived calls from the 5' RACE reads in MiXCR, one entry per CDR3 protein. The repertoire holds almost 85,000 distinct CDR3 sequences, with around an eighth as singletons. Sequencing was done on a sample of whole blood. The receptors stem from an adult who was a healthcare worker with PCR-confirmed SARS-CoV-2 infection or an uninfected control (not recorded which).

Only a few counts were recorded for this clonotype. The chain has TRBV7-9 and TRBJ2-7; no definite D call. Germline V lookup: CDR1 SEHNR, CDR2 FQNEAQ (reference sequence). The CDR3 sequence is 11 residues long. V was trimmed by 3 bases and J by 6 bases, leaving 6 bases between them. The CDR3 sequence is CASSLKGEQYF. The CDR3 bases are TGTGCCAGCAGCTTGAAGGGCGAGCAGTACTTC.

This clonotype was picked up many times. This chain uses TRBV7-3 with TRBJ2-4; 9 bases are a match to TRBD1. Germline V CDR1 and CDR2: SGHTA, FQGTGA. The CDR3 has 14 residues. J gave up 10 bases and V 4 bases, and 8 bases lay outside the gene matches. The CDR3 sequence is CASSSSGTGIIQYF. The CDR3 bases are TGTGCCAGCAGCTCTTCCGGGACAGGGATAATTCAGTACTTC.

This clonotype was picked up many times. CDR3 in DNA: TGCGCCAGCAGCCCGGTGGGAGGGGACTATCAGCCCCAGCATTTT. Encoded protein: CASSPVGGDYQPQHF. The chain has TRBV5-1 and TRBJ1-5, with D possibly TRBD1 on 5 matching bases. This CDR3 has 15 amino acids. Trimming removed 4 bases at V and 5 bases at J, with 16 bases between. CDR1 and CDR2 (germline): SGHRS, YFSETQ.